These T cell receptor beta chains were read from a single sample in a study of T cells after posttransplantation cyclophosphamide. TCRdb keeps only in-frame clones here, not all; method: immunoSEQ multiplex PCR. This sample has fewer than 35,000 clones, with roughly 90% found just once. Material for sequencing was naive CD4+ T cells sorted from blood. The receptor set was obtained from a man aged 30 to 39 in good health and a related stem cell transplant donor. Each CDR3 is given with its conserved first and last residue. Fields, in order: J gene, D gene, clone size, V gene, CDR3 DNA, CDR3 protein. A D gene is named only where the DNA matches it firmly. Size tells how often a clone was seen (once, few, many) or the class of an expanded clone, and some rows leave it out.

TRBJ1-6,TRBD1,-,TRBV7-2,TGTGCCAGCAGCATCAGGGGGCGCGGAGGGTCACCCCTCCACTTT,CASSIRGRGGSPLHF
TRBJ1-2,-,-,TRBV6-1,TGTGCCAGCACCGAATTTCGGGACTATGGCTACACCTTC,CASTEFRDYGYTF
TRBJ1-2,-,-,TRBV7-2,TGTGCCAGCAGCCCCTCTATAGGGACACAAGTCTATGGCTACACCTTC,CASSPSIGTQVYGYTF
TRBJ1-3,-,-,TRBV25-1,TGTGCCAGCAGTGAAAAACACGTAGGAAACACCATATATTTT,CASSEKHVGNTIYF
TRBJ2-5,TRBD2,-,TRBV19,TGTGCCAGTAGTACGCCTAGCGGCAATAAAGAGACCCAGTACTTC,CASSTPSGNKETQYF
TRBJ1-6,TRBD1,-,TRBV19,TGTGCCAGTAGTCCCCCCCGGACAGGGATGAATTCACCCCTCCACTTT,CASSPPRTGMNSPLHF
TRBJ2-3,TRBD1,-,TRBV11-3,TGTGCCAGCAGCTTAGGACGTTGGACAGGGGAGTCAGATACGCAGTATTTT,CASSLGRWTGESDTQYF
TRBJ1-1,-,-,TRBV23-1,TGCGCCAGCAGTCCAAGACAACATCATATTGAAGCTTTCTTT,CASSPRQHHIEAFF
TRBJ1-1,TRBD1,-,TRBV5-1,TGCGCCAGCAGCTTGGTCGTTCGGACAGGGGGTCCTGAAGCTTTCTTT,CASSLVVRTGGPEAFF
TRBJ2-1,TRBD2,once,TRBV7-6,TGTGCCAGCAGCAACGTTCTAGCGGGATCCTACAATGAGCAGTTCTTC,CASSNVLAGSYNEQFF
TRBJ2-3,-,-,TRBV19,TGTGCCAGTAGTGGAGGGGGGGAGGATACGCAGTATTTT,CASSGGGEDTQYF
TRBJ2-5,-,-,TRBV5-8,TGTGCCAGCAGCCTTGGGAGGAAGTCCCAAGAGACCCAGTACTTC,CASSLGRKSQETQYF
TRBJ1-5,-,-,TRBV19,TGTGCCAGTAGTATGTCAGGGCGCAATCAGCCCCAGCATTTT,CASSMSGRNQPQHF
TRBJ1-4,TRBD1,-,TRBV6-1,TGTGCCAGCAGTGGACAGGGGGGTGGGGGTGAAAAACTGTTTTTT,CASSGQGGGGEKLFF
TRBJ1-3,-,-,TRBV7-9,TGTGCCAGCAGCTTCGAGGGAGGAAACACCATATATTTT,CASSFEGGNTIYF
TRBJ1-4,-,-,TRBV27,TGTGCCAGCAGTCTTCTTGGACAGAACGAAAAACTGTTTTTT,CASSLLGQNEKLFF
TRBJ2-7,-,-,TRBV5-1,TGCGCCAGCAGCTTGACAGGGAGCTCCTACGAGCAGTACTTC,CASSLTGSSYEQYF
TRBJ2-7,-,-,TRBV7-6,TGTGCCAGCAGCTTAGCGCCCGCGGGCCCCGAGCAGTACTTC,CASSLAPAGPEQYF
TRBJ1-4,TRBD1,-,TRBV4-1,TGCGCCAGCAGCCGAGGGGACAGGGCCCATAATGAAAAACTGTTTTTT,CASSRGDRAHNEKLFF
TRBJ2-7,-,-,TRBV9,TGTGCCAGCAGCAACCACAGTGCCCTTCTCACCTACGAGCAGTACTTC,CASSNHSALLTYEQYF
TRBJ2-3,TRBD1,-,TRBV7-9,TGTGCCAGCAGCTGGGACAGGGAAACAGATACGCAGTATTTT,CASSWDRETDTQYF
TRBJ2-5,TRBD1,-,TRBV5-8,TGTGCCAGCAGCTTTGGTCTAGGACAGGGCACTGAGACCCAGTACTTC,CASSFGLGQGTETQYF
TRBJ2-1,TRBD2,-,TRBV5-1,TGCGCCAGCAGCTCTCACCTGGGGGGGGGCTACAATGAGCAGTTCTTC,CASSSHLGGGYNEQFF
TRBJ2-2,TRBD2,-,TRBV7-3,TGTGCCAGCAGCTTATTACGAGCGGGGGCGATCACCGGGGAGCTGTTTTTT,CASSLLRAGAITGELFF
TRBJ2-1,-,-,TRBV4-1,TGCGCCAGCAGCGTAGCGGTTAGCTCCTACAATGAGCAGTTCTTC,CASSVAVSSYNEQFF
TRBJ1-2,-,-,TRBV5-1,TGCGCCAGCAGCGGCTCAAAAGACAGCTATGGCTACACCTTC,CASSGSKDSYGYTF
TRBJ1-5,TRBD1,once,TRBV4-2,TGTGCCAGCGGCCGGACAGGGGACCCCGAACAGCCCCAGCATTTT,CASGRTGDPEQPQHF
TRBJ1-2,-,-,TRBV5-8,TGTGCCGGGGCGCAGGGCTATGGCTACACCTTC,CAGAQGYGYTF
TRBJ2-7,TRBD1,once,TRBV18,TGTGCCAGCTCACCTCAACAGGGGAGCTCCTACGAGCAGTACTTC,CASSPQQGSSYEQYF
TRBJ2-3,-,-,TRBV19,TGTGCCAGTAGCCCTACAGGGCCCACAGATACGCAGTATTTT,CASSPTGPTDTQYF
TRBJ2-7,TRBD1,-,TRBV5-4,TGTGCCAGCAGCCCAGCCGGACAGGTTTCCTACGAGCAGTACTTC,CASSPAGQVSYEQYF
TRBJ1-5,TRBD1,-,TRBV15,TGTGCCACCAGCCGGACAGGGGGTTGGAATCAGCCCCAGCATTTT,CATSRTGGWNQPQHF
TRBJ2-1,-,-,TRBV4-2,TGTGCCAGCAGCCAAGATTTTCTGGGGGCGAACAATGAGCAGTTCTTC,CASSQDFLGANNEQFF
TRBJ2-1,TRBD1,-,TRBV11-2,TGTGCCAGCAGCTTAGGTGAGACAGGGGTTCGTGCTGAGCAGTTCTTC,CASSLGETGVRAEQFF
TRBJ2-1,-,-,TRBV5-1,TGCGCCAGCAGCTTGGCCGGAGCCGATGAGCAGTTCTTC,CASSLAGADEQFF
TRBJ2-2,-,-,TRBV5-1,TGCGCCAGCAGCTTGGCCGCCGACAGCTTAACCACCGGGGAGCTGTTTTTT,CASSLAADSLTTGELFF
TRBJ1-1,TRBD1,-,TRBV27,TGTGCCAGGGTGACAGGGTCGAACACTGAAGCTTTCTTT,CARVTGSNTEAFF
TRBJ1-6,-,-,TRBV5-4,TGTGCCAGCAGCTTGTCACTCGTTAATTCACCCCTCCACTTT,CASSLSLVNSPLHF
TRBJ2-5,-,-,TRBV29-1,TGCAGCGTTGTACAGGGCCAGTACCAAGAGACCCAGTACTTC,CSVVQGQYQETQYF
TRBJ2-7,TRBD2,-,TRBV5-4,TGTGCCAGCAGCGAGATAGCGGGGTCCTCCTACGAGCAGTACTTC,CASSEIAGSSYEQYF
TRBJ2-5,-,-,TRBV7-3,TGTGCCAGCAGCCAGACCACAGGCGGCGCCCAGTACTTC,CASSQTTGGAQYF
TRBJ1-2,TRBD1,-,TRBV19,TGTGCCAGTAGTATCTCCGCAGGGGGTAACTATGGCTACACCTTC,CASSISAGGNYGYTF
TRBJ1-1,-,-,TRBV6-6,TGTGCCAGCAGCGAGAGACAGGCCACTGAAGCTTTCTTT,CASSERQATEAFF
TRBJ2-3,-,-,TRBV7-9,TGTGCCAGCAGCTTATCACTAGACACAGATACGCAGTATTTT,CASSLSLDTDTQYF
TRBJ2-2,TRBD2,-,TRBV4-2,TGTGCCAGCAGCCAGCCTGGACTAGCAGAATACACCGGGGAGCTGTTTTTT,CASSQPGLAEYTGELFF
TRBJ2-1,TRBD1,-,TRBV14,TGTGCCAGCAGCCAAGTCGGACAGGGATACAATGAGCAGTTCTTC,CASSQVGQGYNEQFF
TRBJ2-5,-,-,TRBV5-6,TGTGCCAGCAGCTTGAGACCTCAGGGGACCCAGTACTTC,CASSLRPQGTQYF
TRBJ2-3,TRBD2,-,TRBV19,TGTGCCAGTAGTATCCTAGCGGGATCCAACACAGATACGCAGTATTTT,CASSILAGSNTDTQYF
TRBJ1-2,-,-,TRBV6-5,TGTGCCAGCAGCCGCGACAGTCGAGGCTACACCTTC,CASSRDSRGYTF
TRBJ1-4,TRBD1,few,TRBV2,TGTGCCAGCAGTAGGGACAGGGTAAACGAAAAACTGTTTTTT,CASSRDRVNEKLFF